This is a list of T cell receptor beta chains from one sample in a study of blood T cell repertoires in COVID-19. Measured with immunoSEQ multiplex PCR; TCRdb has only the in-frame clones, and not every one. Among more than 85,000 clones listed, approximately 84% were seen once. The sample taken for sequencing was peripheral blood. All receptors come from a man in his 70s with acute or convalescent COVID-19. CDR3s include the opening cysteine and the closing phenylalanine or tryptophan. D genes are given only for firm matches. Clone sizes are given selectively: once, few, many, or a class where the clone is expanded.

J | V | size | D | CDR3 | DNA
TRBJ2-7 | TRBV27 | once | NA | CASASSTRDTYEQYF | TGTGCCAGCGCCAGCTCAACCCGGGACACCTACGAGCAGTACTTC
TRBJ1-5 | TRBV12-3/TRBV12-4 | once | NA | CASSLGFFQPQHF | TGTGCCAGCAGTCTCGGTTTCTTTCAGCCCCAGCATTTT
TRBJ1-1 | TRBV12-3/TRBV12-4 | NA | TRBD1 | CASSSQQGTEAFF | TGTGCCAGCAGTTCCCAACAGGGGACCGAAGCTTTCTTT
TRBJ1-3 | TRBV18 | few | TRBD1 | CASSQQTGDNGNTIYF | TGTGCCAGCTCACAGCAGACAGGGGATAATGGAAACACCATATATTTT
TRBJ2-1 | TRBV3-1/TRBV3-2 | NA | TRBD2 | CASSQERGTSGSYEQFF | TGTGCCAGCAGCCAAGAGCGGGGGACTAGCGGGAGTTATGAGCAGTTCTTC
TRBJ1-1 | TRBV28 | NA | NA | CASTLGARVTEAFF | TGTGCCAGCACCTTGGGGGCGCGGGTCACTGAAGCTTTCTTT
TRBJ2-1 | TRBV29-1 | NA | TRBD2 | CSVERTSGSLRQFF | TGCAGCGTTGAAAGGACTAGCGGGAGTCTGAGGCAGTTCTTC
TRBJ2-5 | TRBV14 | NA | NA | CASSHLRRTQYF | TGTGCCAGCAGCCATCTCCGCAGGACCCAGTACTTC
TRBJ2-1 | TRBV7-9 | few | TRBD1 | CASSSRQGRGHNEQFF | TGTGCCAGCAGCAGTCGACAGGGAAGGGGACACAATGAGCAGTTCTTC
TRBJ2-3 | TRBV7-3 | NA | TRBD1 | CASSYNRGSGTDTQYF | TGTGCCAGCAGCTACAACAGGGGAAGTGGCACAGATACGCAGTATTTT
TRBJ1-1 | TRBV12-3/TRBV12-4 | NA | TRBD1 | CASSRTGGAFF | TGTGCCAGCAGCAGAACAGGGGGAGCTTTCTTT
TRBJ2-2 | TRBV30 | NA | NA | CAWSVGRSGTGELFF | TGTGCCTGGAGTGTAGGTCGCTCGGGCACCGGGGAGCTGTTTTTT
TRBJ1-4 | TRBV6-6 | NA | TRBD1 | CASSLDRVTNEKLFF | TGTGCCAGCAGCCTGGACAGGGTCACTAATGAAAAACTGTTTTTT
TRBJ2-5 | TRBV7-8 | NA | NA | CASSLAGGAGVQETQYF | TGTGCCAGCAGCTTAGCAGGGGGTGCGGGAGTACAGGAGACCCAGTACTTC
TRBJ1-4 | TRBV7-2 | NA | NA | CASSLASSGLPEKLFF | TGTGCCAGCAGCTTAGCGTCTTCGGGGTTGCCGGAAAAACTGTTTTTT
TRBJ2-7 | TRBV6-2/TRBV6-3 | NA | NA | CASSPLRLHEQYF | TGTGCCAGCAGCCCCTTGCGGCTCCACGAGCAGTACTTC
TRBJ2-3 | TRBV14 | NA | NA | CASSQLWGLSLGTQYF | TGTGCCAGCAGCCAGCTATGGGGGCTCTCTCTGGGTACGCAGTATTTT
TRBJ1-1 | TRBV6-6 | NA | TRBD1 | CASSYPRTGVNTEAFF | TGTGCCAGCAGTTACCCGCGGACAGGAGTAAACACTGAAGCTTTCTTT